This is a list of T cell receptor beta chains from one sample in a study of cytomegalovirus exposure and HLA in healthy donors. Data came from immunoSEQ multiplex PCR; TCRdb stores just in-frame clones and leaves some out. The profile shows over 120,000 clones, approximately 80% of them singletons. The sequenced sample was PBMCs. The receptors shown here come from a woman aged 55 to 70 in good health and CMV-seropositive. Both conserved end residues are part of each CDR3. The order of the fields is D gene, J gene, V gene, clone size, CDR3 protein, CDR3 DNA. The D gene is left open where the match is weak. Size tells how often a clone was seen (once, few, many) or the class of an expanded clone, and some rows leave it out.

. | TRBJ1-5 | TRBV28 | . | CASRPGWQPQHF | TGTGCCAGCAGGCCAGGGTGGCAGCCCCAGCATTTT
. | TRBJ1-1 | TRBV21-1 | . | CASRKAGAQNTEAFF | TGTGCCAGCAGGAAAGCTGGGGCCCAGAACACTGAAGCTTTCTTT
. | TRBJ2-5 | TRBV28 | . | CASTDSQETQYF | TGTGCCAGCACGGACTCCCAAGAGACCCAGTACTTC
. | TRBJ2-3 | TRBV27 | . | CASSRTRSTDTQYF | TGTGCCAGCAGTAGGACACGTAGCACAGATACGCAGTATTTT
TRBD2 | TRBJ2-1 | TRBV7-3 | . | CASSPLAGYNEQFF | TGTGCCAGCAGCCCGCTAGCGGGATACAATGAGCAGTTCTTC
TRBD1 | TRBJ1-4 | TRBV7-6 | . | CASSPSDRGREKLFF | TGTGCCAGCAGCCCCTCGGACAGGGGGCGTGAAAAACTGTTTTTT
. | TRBJ2-5 | TRBV5-1 | . | CASSLDSQETQYF | TGCGCCAGCAGCTTGGACAGCCAAGAGACCCAGTACTTC
TRBD1 | TRBJ1-1 | TRBV28 | . | CASSITGGGGAFF | TGTGCCAGCAGTATTACAGGGGGGGGTGGGGCTTTCTTT
TRBD2 | TRBJ2-7 | TRBV11-2 | few | CASSLGIQRLAGYEQYF | TGTGCCAGCAGCTTAGGAATACAGAGACTAGCGGGATACGAGCAGTACTTC
TRBD2 | TRBJ2-1 | TRBV6-4 | . | CASGTSGRLNEQFF | TGTGCCAGTGGGACTAGCGGGAGACTCAATGAGCAGTTCTTC
TRBD2 | TRBJ2-4 | TRBV4-2 | . | CASSQDELAGISIQYF | TGTGCCAGCAGCCAAGATGAACTAGCGGGTATCAGCATTCAGTACTTC
. | TRBJ2-2 | TRBV7-3 | . | CASSSRPSYGELFF | TGTGCCAGCAGCTCCCGGCCTAGCTACGGGGAGCTGTTTTTT